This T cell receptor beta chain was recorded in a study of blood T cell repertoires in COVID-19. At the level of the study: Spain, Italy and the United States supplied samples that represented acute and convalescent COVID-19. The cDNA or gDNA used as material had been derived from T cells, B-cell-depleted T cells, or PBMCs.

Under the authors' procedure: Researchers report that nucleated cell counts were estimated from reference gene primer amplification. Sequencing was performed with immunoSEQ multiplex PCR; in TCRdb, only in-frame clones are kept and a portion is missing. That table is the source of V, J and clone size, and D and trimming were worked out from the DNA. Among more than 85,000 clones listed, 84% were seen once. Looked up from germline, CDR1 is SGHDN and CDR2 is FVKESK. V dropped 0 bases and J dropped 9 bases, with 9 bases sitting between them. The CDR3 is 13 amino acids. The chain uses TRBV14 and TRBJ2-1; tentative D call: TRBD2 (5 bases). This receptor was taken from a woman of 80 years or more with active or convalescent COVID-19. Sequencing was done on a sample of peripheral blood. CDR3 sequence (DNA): TGTGCCAGCAGCCAAGAACTAGTCGCTGAGCAGTTCTTC. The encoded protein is CASSQELVAEQFF.